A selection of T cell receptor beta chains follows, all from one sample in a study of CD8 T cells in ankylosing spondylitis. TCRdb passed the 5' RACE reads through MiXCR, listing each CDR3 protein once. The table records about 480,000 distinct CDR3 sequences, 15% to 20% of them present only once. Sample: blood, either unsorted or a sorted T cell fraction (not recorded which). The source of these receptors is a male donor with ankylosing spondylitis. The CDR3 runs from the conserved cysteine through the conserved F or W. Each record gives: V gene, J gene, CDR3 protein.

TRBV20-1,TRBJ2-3,CSAVPGGTGKTDTQYF
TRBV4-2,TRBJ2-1,CASSHLSGSSYNEQFF
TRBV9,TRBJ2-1,CASSVGGGGNNEQFF
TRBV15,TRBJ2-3,CATSRDPQGGGHTDTQYF
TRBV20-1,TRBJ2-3,CSANDRGGTNTQYF
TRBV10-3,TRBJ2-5,CAISETEETQYF
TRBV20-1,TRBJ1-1,CSAPKAAEAFF
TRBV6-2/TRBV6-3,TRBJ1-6,CASSYRVRNSPLHF
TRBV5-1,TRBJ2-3,CASIGQTDTDTQYF
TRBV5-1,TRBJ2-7,CASSPGPDRLSYEQYF
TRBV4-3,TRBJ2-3,CASSQEGPSWFTDTQYF
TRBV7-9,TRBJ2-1,CASSLGSSGESNF
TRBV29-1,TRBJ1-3,CSVESGGGRSSGNTIYF
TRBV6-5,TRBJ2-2,CASSSMTTGRTGELFF
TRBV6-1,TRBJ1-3,CAVMTLGQPSGNTIYF
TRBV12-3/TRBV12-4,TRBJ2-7,CASSLLSGSSNEQYF
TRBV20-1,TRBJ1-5,CSARDRLGQPQHF
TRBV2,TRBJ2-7,CASSAGGFGSYEQYF
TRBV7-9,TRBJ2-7,CASSSQGGYYEQYF
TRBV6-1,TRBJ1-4,CASTKTSTNEKLFF
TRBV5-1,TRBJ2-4,CASSLTSGTGGTAKNIQYF
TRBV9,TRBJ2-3,CASSPMTGSGTDTQYF
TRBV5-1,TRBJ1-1,CASSLRQGVRLNTEAFF
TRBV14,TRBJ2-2,CASSQETSTGELFF
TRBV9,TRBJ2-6,CASSVDGGLWVSGANVLTF
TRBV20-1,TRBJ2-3,CSAPRLAGTDTQYF
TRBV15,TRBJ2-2,CATSGDRGVEELFF
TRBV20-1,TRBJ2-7,CSARAPASIYEQYF
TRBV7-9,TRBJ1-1,CASSVGQLNTEAFF
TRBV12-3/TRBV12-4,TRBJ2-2,CASSLPTGELFF
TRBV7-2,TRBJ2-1,CASSPPGTRYNEQFF
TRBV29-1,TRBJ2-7,CSVEDPGTGEYF
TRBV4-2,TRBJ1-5,CASSQDGDQPQHF
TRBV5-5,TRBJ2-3,CASRTSGMDSDTQYF
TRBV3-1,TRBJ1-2,CASSPEGASYGYTF
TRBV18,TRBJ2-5,CASSPKGAAETQYF
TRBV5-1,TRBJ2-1,CASSLDWRNNEQFF
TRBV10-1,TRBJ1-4,CASSESQGADEKLFF
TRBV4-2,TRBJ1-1,CASSQSDRAGTEAFF
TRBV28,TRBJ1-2,CASSLFEVDGYTF
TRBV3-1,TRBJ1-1,CASSDRGRGFDTEAFF
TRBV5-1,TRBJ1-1,CASSAGTQASNTEAFF
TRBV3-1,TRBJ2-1,CASSQERIDEQFF
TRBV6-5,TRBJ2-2,CASSYLLPAGAKDTGELFF